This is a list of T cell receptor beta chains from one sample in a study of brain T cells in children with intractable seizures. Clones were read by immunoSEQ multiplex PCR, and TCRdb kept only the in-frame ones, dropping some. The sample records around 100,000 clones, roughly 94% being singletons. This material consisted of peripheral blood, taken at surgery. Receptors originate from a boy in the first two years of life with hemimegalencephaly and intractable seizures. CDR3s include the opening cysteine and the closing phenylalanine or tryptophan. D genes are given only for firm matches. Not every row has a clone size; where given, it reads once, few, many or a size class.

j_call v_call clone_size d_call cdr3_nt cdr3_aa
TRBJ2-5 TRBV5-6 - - TGTGCCAGCAGCTTGGGACCGGTCCAAGAGACCCAGTACTTC CASSLGPVQETQYF
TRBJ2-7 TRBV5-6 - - TGTGCCAGCAGCTTGTACGGTGCCTACGAGCAGTACTTC CASSLYGAYEQYF
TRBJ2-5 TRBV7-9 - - TGTGCCAGCAGCTTATGGCGCGGGGTAAATCAGACCCAGTACTTC CASSLWRGVNQTQYF
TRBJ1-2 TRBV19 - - TGTGCCAGTACGGGGACACCCTATGGCTACACCTTC CASTGTPYGYTF
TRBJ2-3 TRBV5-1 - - TGCGCCAGCAGCTTGCTGGGGAGCACAGATACGCAGTATTTT CASSLLGSTDTQYF
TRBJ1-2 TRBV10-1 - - TGCGCCAGCAGTGCGACAGGTTCCTATGGCTACACCTTC CASSATGSYGYTF
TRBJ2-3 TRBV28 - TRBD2 TGTGCCAGCAGTCCGGGACTAGTTAGCGATACGCAGTATTTT CASSPGLVSDTQYF
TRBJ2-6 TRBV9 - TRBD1 TGTGCCAGCAGCGGGACAGGGGGCTCTGGGGCCAACGTCCTGACTTTC CASSGTGGSGANVLTF
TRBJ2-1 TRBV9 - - TGTGCCAGCAGCCCAGATTACAATGAGCAGTTCTTC CASSPDYNEQFF
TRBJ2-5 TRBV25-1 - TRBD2 TGTGCCAGCAGTAGACTAGCGGGAGTGATAGAGACCCAGTACTTC CASSRLAGVIETQYF
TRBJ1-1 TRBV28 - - TGTGCCAGCAGTTCATTCTCACCGAACACTGAAGCTTTCTTT CASSSFSPNTEAFF
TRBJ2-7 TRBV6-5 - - TGTGCCAGCAGCCCCCTAGCCAGGGGCGAGCAGTACTTC CASSPLARGEQYF
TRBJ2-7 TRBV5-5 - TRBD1 TGTGCCAGCAGCCAGAGGACAGGGGGCTACGAGCAGTACTTC CASSQRTGGYEQYF
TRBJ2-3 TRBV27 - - TGTGCCAGCAGTTTATTCGCTAGACCGAGCACAGATACGCAGTATTTT CASSLFARPSTDTQYF
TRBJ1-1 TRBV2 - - TGTGCCAGCAATAGAAGGGGGTACACTGAAGCTTTCTTT CASNRRGYTEAFF
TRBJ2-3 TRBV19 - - TGTGCCAGTAGTATCTCCGCAGGGCACGTCACAGATACGCAGTATTTT CASSISAGHVTDTQYF
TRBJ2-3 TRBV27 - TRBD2 TGTGCCAGCAGTGCTGAGCTAGCGGAGCAGGATACGCAGTATTTT CASSAELAEQDTQYF
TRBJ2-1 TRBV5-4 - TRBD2 TGTGCCAGCAGCTTGGGACTAGCGGGGGAATACAATGAGCAGTTCTTC CASSLGLAGEYNEQFF
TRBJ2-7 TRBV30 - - TGTGCCTGGAGTGTACTACAGGGTGGTGAGCAGTACTTC CAWSVLQGGEQYF
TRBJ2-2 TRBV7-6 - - TGTGCCAGCAGCTTAGAACCCCCGTCTACTAATTGGGGCACCGGGGAGCTGTTTTTT CASSLEPPSTNWGTGELFF
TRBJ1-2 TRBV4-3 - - TGCGCCAGCAGCCCGAGCAGCGCTACTTATGGCTACACCTTC CASSPSSATYGYTF
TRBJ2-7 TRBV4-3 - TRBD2 TGCGCCAGCAGCCCCGGACTAGCGTACGAGCAGTACTTC CASSPGLAYEQYF
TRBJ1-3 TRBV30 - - TGTGCCTGGAGTGTCGATGGACGTGGAAACACCATATATTTT CAWSVDGRGNTIYF
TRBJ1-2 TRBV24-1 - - TGTGCCACCAGTGATTCCCGGAAAAACTATGGCTACACCTTC CATSDSRKNYGYTF
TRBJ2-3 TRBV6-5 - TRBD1 TGTGCCAGCAAACGGGACAGCGATACGCAGTATTTT CASKRDSDTQYF
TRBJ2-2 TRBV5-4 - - TGTGCCAGCAGCTTGGCCGGGTCAGGGACCGGGGAGCTGTTTTTT CASSLAGSGTGELFF
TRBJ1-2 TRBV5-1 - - TGCGCCAGCAGCTTGGAGGGCTATGGCTACACCTTC CASSLEGYGYTF
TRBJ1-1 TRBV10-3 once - TGTGCCATCAGGTTACAGGGTGTGAACACTGAAGCTTTCTTT CAIRLQGVNTEAFF
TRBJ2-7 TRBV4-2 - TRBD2 TGTGCCAGCAGCCAAGAGCGGGAGGGCCTGTCCTACGAGCAGTACTTC CASSQEREGLSYEQYF
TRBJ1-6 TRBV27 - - TGTGCCAGCACCTGGGGGGGAAGCTATTCACCCCTCCACTTT CASTWGGSYSPLHF
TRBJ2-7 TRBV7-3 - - TGTGCCAGCAGCTTAGGTGGGAACGCCTACGAGCAGTACTTC CASSLGGNAYEQYF
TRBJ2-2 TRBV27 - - TGTGCCAGCAGCAGAAGGGGGAGCGGCGGCGGGGAGCTGTTTTTT CASSRRGSGGGELFF
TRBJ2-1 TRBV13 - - TGTGCCAGCACCCCTCGGGGCGCGTCTGCCATCTCCTACAATGAGCAGTTCTTC CASTPRGASAISYNEQFF
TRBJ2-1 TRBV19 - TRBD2 TGTGCCAGTAACGGGCGGGTAGCGGGGTACAATGAGCAGTTCTTC CASNGRVAGYNEQFF
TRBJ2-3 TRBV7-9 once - TGTGCCAGCAGCCTGTGGGACAGCACAGATACGCAGTATTTT CASSLWDSTDTQYF
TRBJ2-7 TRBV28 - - TGTGCCAGCAGTGCCCCGGAGTACGAGCAGTACTTC CASSAPEYEQYF
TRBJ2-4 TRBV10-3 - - TGTGCCATCAGTGATTCCCAGGGGACAGCCAAAAACATTCAGTACTTC CAISDSQGTAKNIQYF
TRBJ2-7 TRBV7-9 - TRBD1 TGTGCCAGCAACGGCCCTAAGGGGGCATCCACCTACGAGCAGTACTTC CASNGPKGASTYEQYF
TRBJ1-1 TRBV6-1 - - TGTGCCAGCAGTGAAACGGGGTACCGGAACACTGAAGCTTTCTTT CASSETGYRNTEAFF
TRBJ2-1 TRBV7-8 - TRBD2 TGTGCCAGCAGCCTAAGAGCTCCTAGCGGGAGGGGGGACTCCTACAATGAGCAGTTCTTC CASSLRAPSGRGDSYNEQFF
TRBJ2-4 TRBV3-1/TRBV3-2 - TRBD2 TGTGCCAGCAGTCGCCTAGCGGGAGGGCCCCAAAACATTCAGTACTTC CASSRLAGGPQNIQYF
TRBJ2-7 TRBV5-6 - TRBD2 TGTGCCAGCAGCTTGAAGGGGACTAGCGGGAGTAGTGATGCCTACGAGCAGTACTTC CASSLKGTSGSSDAYEQYF
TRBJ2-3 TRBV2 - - TGTGCCAGCAGTGAAGGGCGGGGAACAGATACGCAGTATTTT CASSEGRGTDTQYF
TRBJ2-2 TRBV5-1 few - TGCGCCAGCAGCTTGACTAGCCCGAACACCGGGGAGCTGTTTTTT CASSLTSPNTGELFF
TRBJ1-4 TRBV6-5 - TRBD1 TGTGCCAGCAGGGTGGACAGGATTAATGAAAAACTGTTTTTT CASRVDRINEKLFF
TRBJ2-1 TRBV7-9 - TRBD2 TGTGCCAGCAGCTCGGGACTAGCGAATGAGCAGTTCTTC CASSSGLANEQFF
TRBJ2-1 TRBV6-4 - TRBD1 TGTGCCAGCAGTGGGGGTACAGGGGAGAATGAGCAGTTCTTC CASSGGTGENEQFF
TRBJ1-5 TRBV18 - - TGTGCCAGCTCACCAGGGGGCAATCAGCCCCAGCATTTT CASSPGGNQPQHF
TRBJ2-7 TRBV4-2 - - TGTGCCAGCAGCCAAGAGGGGGGCTGGCAGTACTTC CASSQEGGWQYF
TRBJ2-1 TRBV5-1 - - TGCGCCAGCAGCTTGGAAGGGACGAGCTCCTACAATGAGCAGTTCTTC CASSLEGTSSYNEQFF
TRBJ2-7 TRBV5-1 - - TGCGCCAGCAGGGCCTCCTACGAGCAGTACTTC CASRASYEQYF
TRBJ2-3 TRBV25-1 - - TGTGCCAGCAGTGACCCCCTAGCGCTAGATACGCAGTATTTT CASSDPLALDTQYF
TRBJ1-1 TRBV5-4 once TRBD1 TGTGCCAGCAGCCCCGGGACAGCGAACACTGAAGCTTTCTTT CASSPGTANTEAFF
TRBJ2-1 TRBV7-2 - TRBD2 TGTGCCAGCAGCTTAGCAGGGACTAGCTACAATGAGCAGTTCTTC CASSLAGTSYNEQFF
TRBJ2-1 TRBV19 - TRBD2 TGTGCCAGTAGTATAGATCCATGGGGGTCGGGTATAATGGGGAGGGCCCATGATGAGCAGTTCTTC CASSIDPWGSGIMGRAHDEQFF
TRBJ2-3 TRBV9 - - TGTGCCAGCAGCGCAGTCACAGATACGCAGTATTTT CASSAVTDTQYF
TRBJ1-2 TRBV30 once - TGTGCCTGGAGTGCAGGGTATGGCTACACCTTC CAWSAGYGYTF
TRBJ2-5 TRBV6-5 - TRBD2 TGTGCCAGCAGTCCTCGGACTAGCATCGAGACCCAGTACTTC CASSPRTSIETQYF